This is a list of T cell receptor beta chains from one sample in a study of blood T cell repertoires in COVID-19. Profiled with immunoSEQ multiplex PCR; TCRdb holds only in-frame clones, not every one. The table has approximately 210,000 clones, around 83% seen once. What was sequenced was peripheral blood. The receptors shown here come from a man aged 50 to 59 with active or convalescent COVID-19. The CDR3 runs from the conserved cysteine through the conserved F or W. A D gene is named only where the DNA matches it firmly. Size is stated for part of the rows, as once, few or many counts, or as a class when the clone is expanded.

v_call,d_call,clone_size,j_call,cdr3_nt,cdr3_aa
TRBV19,TRBD2,few,TRBJ2-1,TGTGCCAGTAGTCTACGGGGCGGGACTAGCTACAATGAGCAGTTCTTC,CASSLRGGTSYNEQFF
TRBV7-8,TRBD1,NA,TRBJ2-7,TGTGCCAGCAGCCTGGCCGAGACAGGGGGCTACGAGCAGTACTTC,CASSLAETGGYEQYF
TRBV6-5,TRBD1,NA,TRBJ1-2,TGTGCCAGCAAGCCGGGACAGGGTTATGGCTACACCTTC,CASKPGQGYGYTF
TRBV5-1,NA,NA,TRBJ1-5,TGCGCCAGCAGCTTGGACGGGATTAGCAATCAGCCCCAGCATTTT,CASSLDGISNQPQHF
TRBV28,NA,NA,TRBJ1-1,TGTGCCAGCAGTTTAATGGAGACTGAAGCTTTCTTT,CASSLMETEAFF
TRBV20-1,NA,many,TRBJ1-4,TGCAGTGCTAGTGCTCGGCGGGAAAAACTGTTTTTT,CSASARREKLFF
TRBV19,NA,NA,TRBJ1-2,TGTGCCAGTAGTATCCGTGACTATGGCTACACCTTC,CASSIRDYGYTF
TRBV5-4,NA,NA,TRBJ2-6,TGTGCCAGCAGCTTGTTGGCGGGGTCTGGGGCCAACGTCCTGACTTTC,CASSLLAGSGANVLTF
TRBV28,TRBD2,NA,TRBJ2-1,TGTGCCAGCATCGCTAGCGGGATCTACAATGAGCAGTTCTTC,CASIASGIYNEQFF
TRBV9,NA,NA,TRBJ1-1,TGTGCCAGCAGCGTAGATGCGGTTAACACTGAAGCTTTCTTT,CASSVDAVNTEAFF
TRBV3-1/TRBV3-2,NA,NA,TRBJ2-7,TGTGCCAGCAGCCGGGGGGGCCAGTACGAGCAGTACTTC,CASSRGGQYEQYF
TRBV5-1,NA,NA,TRBJ2-7,TGCGCCAGCAGCTTGGAACGGGGAAGCGACGAGCAGTACTTC,CASSLERGSDEQYF
TRBV18,TRBD1,NA,TRBJ2-3,TGTGCCAGCTCACTCCCGGGACAGGGTTCGACGCAGTATTTT,CASSLPGQGSTQYF
TRBV21-1,NA,NA,TRBJ2-7,TGTGCCAGCAGCAAAGTCCGTCCGGCTAGCGGCTCCTACGAGCAGTACTTC,CASSKVRPASGSYEQYF
TRBV7-9,NA,NA,TRBJ1-1,TGTGCCAGCAGCGAACCCGGGGTGAACACTGAAGCTTTCTTT,CASSEPGVNTEAFF
TRBV7-9,NA,NA,TRBJ1-5,TGTGCCAGCAGTCGGGACAATCAGCCCCAGCATTTT,CASSRDNQPQHF
TRBV18,NA,NA,TRBJ1-1,TGTGCCAGCTCACCCCTCAGGGGTGAGAGTGAAGCTTTCTTT,CASSPLRGESEAFF
TRBV10-3,TRBD2,NA,TRBJ2-3,TGTGCCATCGGGAGGGTCGCGGAGGGCACAGATACGCAGTATTTT,CAIGRVAEGTDTQYF
TRBV2,TRBD1,once,TRBJ1-1,TGTGCCAGCCAGACAGGGACAGGGGTCTTCATGAACACTGAAGCTTTCTTT,CASQTGTGVFMNTEAFF
TRBV7-9,NA,NA,TRBJ2-5,TGTGCCAGCACCTTCCTCGGAGTTCAAGAGACCCAGTACTTC,CASTFLGVQETQYF
TRBV28,TRBD1,few,TRBJ1-2,TGTGCCAGCAGTTTATTGGGGACAGGGGGTCATGGCTACACCTTC,CASSLLGTGGHGYTF
TRBV4-3,TRBD2,NA,TRBJ2-3,TGCGCCAGCAGCCAAGACCCGCCCGGGGGGGGTAGCACAGATACGCAGTATTTT,CASSQDPPGGGSTDTQYF
TRBV7-9,NA,NA,TRBJ2-3,TGTGCCAGCAGCTCGGACAGCCGATCCACAGATACGCAGTATTTT,CASSSDSRSTDTQYF
TRBV30,TRBD1,NA,TRBJ1-3,TGTGCCTGGAGTGACAGGGGAGGAAAAAACACCATATATTTT,CAWSDRGGKNTIYF
TRBV27,TRBD1,NA,TRBJ2-7,TGTGCCAGCAGTTTTAGCCACTTGACAGGGGGCTTCTACGAGCAGTACTTC,CASSFSHLTGGFYEQYF
TRBV7-6,NA,NA,TRBJ2-1,TGTGCCAGCAGCTTAGGTGTCGGGGAGATGAATGAGCAGTTCTTC,CASSLGVGEMNEQFF
TRBV5-1,TRBD1,NA,TRBJ2-7,TGCGCCAGCAGCTTGGGGACAGGTTACGAGCAGTACTTC,CASSLGTGYEQYF
TRBV5-6,NA,NA,TRBJ2-5,TGTGCCAGCAGCTTGGCATACGGGGAGACCCAGTACTTC,CASSLAYGETQYF
TRBV7-2,NA,NA,TRBJ2-1,TGTGCCAGCAGCCCACTAACCTATAACAATGAGCAGTTCTTC,CASSPLTYNNEQFF
TRBV7-6,NA,NA,TRBJ2-1,TGTGCCAGCAGCTTAGGGGGCCCTTACAGCTCCTACAATGAGCAGTTCTTC,CASSLGGPYSSYNEQFF
TRBV27,NA,NA,TRBJ1-2,TGTGCCAGCAGTTTATCTGGCAGGAACTATGGCTACACCTTC,CASSLSGRNYGYTF
TRBV24-1,NA,few,TRBJ2-1,TGTGCCACCACGGCGGCGGGGAAGGGCAATGAGCAGTTCTTC,CATTAAGKGNEQFF
TRBV11-2,TRBD2,NA,TRBJ2-1,TGTGCCAGCAGCCAGCGGGATTACAATGAGCAGTTCTTC,CASSQRDYNEQFF
TRBV6-5,TRBD1,few,TRBJ2-2,TGTGCCAGCAGTTGGACAGGGAACACCGGGGAGCTGTTTTTT,CASSWTGNTGELFF
TRBV3-1/TRBV3-2,NA,NA,TRBJ2-1,TGTGCCAGCAGCCAAGCGGCGGGGTACAATGAGCAGTTCTTC,CASSQAAGYNEQFF
TRBV11-3,NA,NA,TRBJ2-1,TGTGCCAGCAGCTTAGTTGCAGGCTCCTACAATGAGCAGTTCTTC,CASSLVAGSYNEQFF
TRBV9,NA,NA,TRBJ1-5,TGTGCCAGCAGCGTAGGGTCGGGGAGTGATCAGCCCCAGCATTTT,CASSVGSGSDQPQHF
TRBV10-1,NA,few,TRBJ2-7,TGCGCCAGCAGTGGCGTATTATTTGGCGAGCAGTACTTC,CASSGVLFGEQYF
TRBV19,NA,once,TRBJ2-7,TGTGCCAGTATGAGCAGGGTCAGCTCCTACGAGCAGTACTTC,CASMSRVSSYEQYF
TRBV9,NA,NA,TRBJ1-1,TGTGCCAGCAGGCGGGGGGGAGGTACGAACACTGAAGCTTTCTTT,CASRRGGGTNTEAFF
TRBV19,TRBD1,NA,TRBJ2-7,TGTGCCAGTAGTCCGGCCGATCGGGACAGGGGCATGGACGAGCAGTACTTC,CASSPADRDRGMDEQYF
TRBV7-3,NA,NA,TRBJ2-2,TGTGCCAGCAGGTTCGGACTTAACACCGGGGAGCTGTTTTTT,CASRFGLNTGELFF
TRBV4-3,TRBD2,NA,TRBJ2-1,TGCGCCAGCAGCCACGTAGCGGGGGGGGGTCTTGACAATGAGCAGTTCTTC,CASSHVAGGGLDNEQFF
TRBV6-2/TRBV6-3,NA,NA,TRBJ1-5,TGTGCCAGCAGTTACGTCCAGGGAAGGTCTATGGGACAGCCCCAGCATTTT,CASSYVQGRSMGQPQHF
TRBV9,TRBD1,NA,TRBJ2-2,TGTGCCAGCAGCGCGGACAGGGGGCGCTTGGCCGGGGAGCTGTTTTTT,CASSADRGRLAGELFF
TRBV5-8,NA,few,TRBJ2-3,TGTGCCAGCAGCCCCAGTGCAGATACGCAGTATTTT,CASSPSADTQYF
TRBV5-6,NA,NA,TRBJ2-3,TGTGCCAGCAGCTTTGGATGGCTAGCTGGCACAGATACGCAGTATTTT,CASSFGWLAGTDTQYF
TRBV18,TRBD2,NA,TRBJ2-1,TGTGCCAGCTCACCAACTCCTAGCGGGAGGGCCAACAATGAGCAGTTCTTC,CASSPTPSGRANNEQFF
TRBV27,TRBD2,NA,TRBJ2-1,TGTGCCAGCAGGGTTCGAGCGGGAGGGCCGAGTGAGCAGTTCTTC,CASRVRAGGPSEQFF
TRBV10-3,TRBD1,NA,TRBJ1-5,TGTGCCATCAGTGTGACAGGGGCTAGCAATCAGCCCCAGCATTTT,CAISVTGASNQPQHF
TRBV29-1,TRBD1,few,TRBJ2-7,TGCAGCGTTGGTACCCCGGGACAGAACTACGAGCAGTACTTC,CSVGTPGQNYEQYF
TRBV18,NA,NA,TRBJ2-1,TGTGCCAGCTCAAGGGACTCAATTGCGGGGAATGAGCAGTTCTTC,CASSRDSIAGNEQFF
TRBV6-5,NA,NA,TRBJ1-2,TGTGCCAGCAGTAAACAGGTCGGCCCCTACTATGGCTACACCTTC,CASSKQVGPYYGYTF
TRBV3-1/TRBV3-2,NA,NA,TRBJ1-1,TGTGCCAGCAGCCAGACTAACGAAGCTTTCTTT,CASSQTNEAFF